The 20 T cell receptor beta chains in this list originate from one sample, sequenced in a study of blood T cell repertoires in COVID-19. Some clones are missing from TCRdb's copy, which holds only in-frame ones; the method was immunoSEQ multiplex PCR. The sample lists 100,000 to 150,000 clones, about 84% occurring once. Sequencing used peripheral blood. The receptors were sampled from a man in his 60s with acute or convalescent COVID-19.

There are a few counts of this clone. CDR3 bases: TGCGCCAGCAGCCAAGACAGGGCGGAAGAGACCCAGTACTTC. Translating gives CASSQDRAEETQYF. This rearrangement joins TRBV4-1 to TRBJ2-5, with D tentatively TRBD1 (5 bases). The CDR3 spans 14 residues. Germline V gene lookup returns CDR1 MGHRA and CDR2 YSYEKL. V was pared by 0 bases and J by 3 bases, with 8 bases between.

This clone was counted a few times. The rearrangement joins TRBV9 to TRBJ2-5, with TRBD2 identical over 10 bases. Germline V gene data show CDR1 as SGDLS and CDR2 as YYNGEE. The trim removed 4 bases at V and 1 base at J, leaving 10 bases unmatched. The CDR3 is made up of 17 amino acids. Written as DNA, the CDR3 is TGTGCCAGCAGCCCCTCTTCTAGCGGGAGAGGCCAAGAGACCCAGTACTTC. Translated, it gives CASSPSSSGRGQETQYF.

This clone was picked up a small number of times. V gene TRBV10-3 combines with J gene TRBJ1-3; D is unresolved. CDR1 and CDR2 from the germline V gene are ENHRY and SYGVKD. V lost 6 bases and J 5 bases, leaving 17 bases between the germline ends. The CDR3 contains 15 residues. The CDR3 sequence: CAISANSGQRNTIYF. As DNA, the CDR3 is TGTGCCATCAGCGCAAACAGTGGTCAAAGAAACACCATATATTTT.

The chain has TRBV18 and TRBJ1-4, with D perhaps TRBD1 (5 bases). Deletions cut 4 bases from V and 8 bases from J, with 14 bases between. Per the germline V gene, CDR1 is KGHSH and CDR2 is LQKENI. This CDR3 has 14 amino acids. The CDR3 sequence is CASSLTRGYEKLFF. In DNA, the CDR3 is TGTGCCAGCTCACTTACAAGGGGCTACGAAAAACTGTTTTTT.

The rearrangement links TRBV9 to TRBJ2-1; 12 bases fit TRBD2. The length of the CDR3 is 15 residues. V was pared by 2 bases and J by 5 bases, with 2 bases of the junction left unmatched. The germline V gene has CDR1 SGDLS and CDR2 YYNGEE. This chain's CDR3 is CASSVGLAGNNEQFF. The CDR3 DNA reads as TGTGCCAGCAGCGTGGGACTAGCGGGTAACAATGAGCAGTTCTTC.

This chain connects TRBV6-5 to TRBJ2-7; the match to TRBD1 covers 7 bases. The V segment lost 6 bases and the J segment 6 bases; nucleotides outside the gene matches: 5. This CDR3 is 12 amino acids long. CDR1 is MNHEY, CDR2 SVGAGI, per germline. CDR3 coding DNA: TGTGCCAGCAGCCACAGGGGCAGCGAGCAGTACTTC. Encoded protein: CASSHRGSEQYF.

The rearrangement links TRBV28 to TRBJ1-5; 9 bases agree with TRBD1. The CDR3 contains 16 residues. Germline V gene lookup returns CDR1 MDHEN and CDR2 SYDVKM. The ends lost 4 bases at V and 7 bases at J; junction bases unmatched: 11. CDR3 sequence reads: CASSSETQGARQPQHF. The CDR3 DNA sequence: TGTGCCAGCAGTTCCGAGACACAGGGGGCTAGGCAGCCCCAGCATTTT.

This clone was counted a single time. V gene TRBV6-2 or TRBV6-3 combines with J gene TRBJ2-1; 9 bases match TRBD1. Germline V lookup: CDR1 MNHEY, CDR2 SVGEGT. This CDR3 has 15 residues. With V trimmed by 4 bases and J by 5 bases, 6 bases remained unmatched. The CDR3 protein is CASSSPGQGNNEQFF. CDR3 sequence (DNA): TGTGCCAGCAGTTCCCCGGGACAGGGAAACAATGAGCAGTTCTTC.

This rearrangement joins TRBV10-3 to TRBJ2-3; 14 bases align to TRBD2. Germline values: CDR1 ENHRY, CDR2 SYGVKD. This CDR3 has 14 residues. V trimming: 6 bases; J trimming: 5 bases; junction bases outside the gene matches: 1. CDR3 sequence (DNA): TGTGCCATCAGCGGGACTAGCGGGAGAGATACGCAGTATTTT. It translates to CAISGTSGRDTQYF.

This chain links TRBV7-2 with TRBJ1-5; TRBD1 matches 7 bases. V lost 5 bases and J lost 3; bases outside the gene matches: 7. Germline assignment: CDR1 SGHTA and CDR2 FQGNSA. The CDR3 runs to 15 residues. CDR3 coding DNA: TGTGCCAGCAGCCCGCAAGGGGGCTCCAATCAGCCCCAGCATTTT. Its translation is CASSPQGGSNQPQHF.

Concerning this clone: At the DNA level, this CDR3 is encoded by other sequences in the same sample as well. The chain has TRBV4-2 and TRBJ1-5; D perhaps matches TRBD1 (5 bases). Germline CDR1 LGHNA, CDR2 YNFKEQ. The CDR3 has 15 amino acids. Trimming stripped 0 bases from V and 7 bases from J, with 13 bases between. CDR3 sequence reads: CASSQESGRGQPQHF. The CDR3 region has the DNA TGTGCCAGCAGCCAAGAGTCAGGTAGGGGACAGCCCCAGCATTTT.

The chain combines TRBV29-1 with TRBJ2-1, with 7 bases lining up with TRBD2. The CDR3 has 15 amino acids. Looked up from germline, CDR1 is SQVTM and CDR2 is ANQGSEA. V lost 0 bases, J lost 5 bases, and 7 bases stayed unmatched. The CDR3 sequence is CSVEEALATHNEQFF. The CDR3 nucleotides are TGCAGCGTTGAAGAAGCACTAGCGACCCACAATGAGCAGTTCTTC.

The chain has TRBV7-9 and TRBJ1-1, with D possibly TRBD1 on 5 matching bases. This CDR3 is built from 13 residues. Germline V gene sequence: CDR1 SEHNR, CDR2 FQNEAQ (reference sequence). The V and J ends lost 5 bases and 5 bases respectively, with 12 bases between them. CDR3 amino acids: CASSGSQGTEAFF. The CDR3, as DNA: TGTGCCAGCAGCGGCTCTCAGGGAACTGAAGCTTTCTTT.

The chain employs TRBV5-1 and TRBJ2-2; 12 bases align to TRBD2. V dropped 4 bases and J dropped 7; count of bases not matched to a gene: 5. This CDR3 comprises 15 residues. Germline loops: CDR1 SGHRS, CDR2 YFSETQ. The CDR3 DNA reads TGCGCCAGCAGCCGGACTAGCGGGAATGGCGGGGAGCTGTTTTTT. Its translation is CASSRTSGNGGELFF.

The chain couples TRBV9 to TRBJ2-7, with TRBD1 identical over 7 bases. Germline CDR1 is SGDLS and CDR2 is YYNGEE. The CDR3 totals 14 residues. J lost 4 bases, V lost 3 bases, and 7 bases had no gene match. For the CDR3, the DNA is TGTGCCAGCAGCGCGTTACAGGGGCCATACGAGCAGTACTTC. It encodes CASSALQGPYEQYF. The whole variable domain, filled in from reference TRBV9 and TRBJ2-7, reads DSGVTQTPKHLITATGQRVTLRCSPRSGDLSVYWYQQSLDQGLQFLIQYYNGEERAKGNILERFSAQQFPDLHSELNLSSLELGDSALYFCASSALQGPYEQYFGPGTRLTVT.

The CDR3 region has the DNA TGTGCCAGCAGGCTCGGACAGATTTCCTACGAGCAGTACTTC. Amino acid sequence: CASRLGQISYEQYF. The chain carries TRBV6-6 and TRBJ2-7; possible D gene TRBD1, 6 bases. The V end was cut by 6 bases, the J end by 1 base, with 13 bases between. Germline-derived CDR1 and CDR2 are MNHNY and SVGAGI (reference sequence). The CDR3 has 14 amino acids.

The chain recombines TRBV7-2 with TRBJ2-7; tentative D call: TRBD2 (5 bases). Germline lookup yields CDR1 SGHTA and CDR2 FQGNSA. CDR3 length: 14 amino acids. The V end was cut by 2 bases, the J end by 9 bases, with 17 bases between. CDR3 DNA sequence: TGTGCCAGCAGCTTAATTGAGGGAGCCCCTGGGCAGTACTTC. It specifies CASSLIEGAPGQYF.

The rearrangement joins TRBV19 to TRBJ2-7, with a tentative D call TRBD2 (5 bases). V lost 6 bases to trimming and J lost 7 bases, with 19 bases between them. The CDR3 contains 14 residues. Germline V gene sequence: CDR1 LNHDA, CDR2 SQIVND (reference sequence). The CDR3 DNA reads as TGTGCCAGTAGCTCCGGGATCCCACCAAGAGAGCAGTACTTC. Its translation: CASSSGIPPREQYF.

The rearrangement uses TRBV7-3 and TRBJ1-1, with TRBD1 identical over 7 bases. The CDR3 extends over 13 amino acids. Trimming removed 6 bases from V and 4 bases from J; junction bases left unmatched: 5. In germline, CDR1 is SGHTA, CDR2 FQGTGA. CDR3 loop: CASSSGGGTEAFF. The CDR3 bases are TGTGCCAGCAGTTCAGGGGGAGGCACTGAAGCTTTCTTT.

The V gene is TRBV28, the J gene TRBJ2-6; a possible D gene is TRBD1 (6 bases). Germline loops: CDR1 MDHEN, CDR2 SYDVKM. Trimming took off 3 bases at V and 0 bases at J, with 15 bases between the two ends. This CDR3 has 18 amino acids. For the CDR3, the DNA is TGTGCCAGCAGTTTCCAGGGGAAGTTTGGCTCTGGGGCCAACGTCCTGACTTTC. Its translation is CASSFQGKFGSGANVLTF. Using reference TRBV28 and TRBJ2-6 for the parts outside the CDR3, the full variable domain is DVKVTQSSRYLVKRTGEKVFLECVQDMDHENMFWYRQDPGLGLRLIYFSYDVKMKEKGDIPEGYSVSREKKERFSLILESASTNQTSMYLCASSFQGKFGSGANVLTFGAGSRLTVL.